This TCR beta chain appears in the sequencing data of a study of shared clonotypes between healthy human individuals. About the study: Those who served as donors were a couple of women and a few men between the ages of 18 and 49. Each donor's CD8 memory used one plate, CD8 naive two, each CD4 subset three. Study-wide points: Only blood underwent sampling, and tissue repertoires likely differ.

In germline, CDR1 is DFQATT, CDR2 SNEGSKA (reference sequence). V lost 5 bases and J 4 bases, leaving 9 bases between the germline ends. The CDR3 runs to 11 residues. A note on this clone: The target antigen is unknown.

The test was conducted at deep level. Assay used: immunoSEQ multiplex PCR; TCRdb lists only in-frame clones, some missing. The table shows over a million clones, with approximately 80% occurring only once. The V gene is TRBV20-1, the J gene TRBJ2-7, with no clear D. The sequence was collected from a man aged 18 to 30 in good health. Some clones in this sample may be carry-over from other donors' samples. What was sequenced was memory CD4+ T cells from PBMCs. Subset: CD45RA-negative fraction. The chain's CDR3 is CSAGIGYEQYF. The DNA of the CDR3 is TGCAGTGCTGGGATTGGGTACGAGCAGTACTTC.